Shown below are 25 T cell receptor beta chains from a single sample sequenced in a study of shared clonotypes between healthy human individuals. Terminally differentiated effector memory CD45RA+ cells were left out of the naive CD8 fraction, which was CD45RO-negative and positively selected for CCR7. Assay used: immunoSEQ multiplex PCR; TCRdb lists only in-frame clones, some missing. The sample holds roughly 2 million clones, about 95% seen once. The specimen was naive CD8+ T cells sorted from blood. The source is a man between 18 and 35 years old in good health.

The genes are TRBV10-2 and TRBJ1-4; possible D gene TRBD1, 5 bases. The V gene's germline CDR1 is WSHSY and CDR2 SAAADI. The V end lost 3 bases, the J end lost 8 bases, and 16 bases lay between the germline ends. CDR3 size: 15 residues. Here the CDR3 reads CASSENLAGREKLFF. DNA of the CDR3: TGCGCCAGCAGTGAAAATTTGGCAGGGAGGGAAAAACTGTTTTTT.

The CDR3 DNA is TGCGCCAGCAGCCAAGATCGGACGGGGGGGAGACACGAGCAGTACTTC. It translates to CASSQDRTGGRHEQYF. V and J are TRBV4-1 and TRBJ2-7, with 8 bases fitting TRBD2. J lost 5 bases, V lost 0 bases, and 9 bases had no gene match. This CDR3 contains 16 residues. Germline CDR1 is MGHRA and CDR2 is YSYEKL.

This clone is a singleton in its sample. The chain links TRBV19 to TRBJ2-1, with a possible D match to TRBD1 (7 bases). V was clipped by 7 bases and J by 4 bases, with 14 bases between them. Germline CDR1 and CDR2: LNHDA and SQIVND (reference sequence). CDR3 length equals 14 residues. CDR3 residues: CASIGGTAYNEQFF. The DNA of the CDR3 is TGTGCCAGTATCGGAGGGACAGCGTACAATGAGCAGTTCTTC.

The CDR3 loop is CASSLPGVRDTIYF. The CDR3 DNA is TGTGCCAGCAGCTTACCGGGTGTCCGGGACACCATATATTTT. This chain links TRBV5-6 with TRBJ1-3, with D unresolved. The CDR3 is 14 residues long. V dropped 2 bases and J dropped 8 bases, with 14 bases sitting between them. Germline CDR1 reads SGHDT; CDR2 reads YYEEEE.

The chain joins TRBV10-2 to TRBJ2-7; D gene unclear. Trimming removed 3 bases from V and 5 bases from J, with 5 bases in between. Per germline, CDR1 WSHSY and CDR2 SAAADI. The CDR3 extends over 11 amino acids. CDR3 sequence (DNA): TGCGCCAGCAGTGAAGTGGACGAGCAGTACTTC. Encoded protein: CASSEVDEQYF.

The CDR3 sequence: CASSGSGGIDEQYF. As DNA, the CDR3 is TGCGCCAGCAGTGGATCGGGGGGCATCGACGAGCAGTACTTC. The chain joins TRBV10-2 to TRBJ2-7, with D perhaps matching TRBD2 (7 bases). There are 14 residues in the CDR3. Germline CDR1 and CDR2: WSHSY and SAAADI. V lost 4 bases, J lost 5 bases, and 15 bases lay in between.

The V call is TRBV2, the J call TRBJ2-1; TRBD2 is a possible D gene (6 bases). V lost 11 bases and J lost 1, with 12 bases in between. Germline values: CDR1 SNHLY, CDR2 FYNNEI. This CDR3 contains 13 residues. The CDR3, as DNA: TGTGCCGACGGAGGGAGGTCCTACAATGAGCAGTTCTTC. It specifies CADGGRSYNEQFF. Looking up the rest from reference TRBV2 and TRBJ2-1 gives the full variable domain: EPEVTQTPSHQVTQMGQEVILRCVPISNHLYFYWYRQILGQKVEFLVSFYNNEISEKSEIFDDQFSVERPDGSNFTLKIRSTKLEDSAMYFCADGGRSYNEQFFGPGTRLTVL.

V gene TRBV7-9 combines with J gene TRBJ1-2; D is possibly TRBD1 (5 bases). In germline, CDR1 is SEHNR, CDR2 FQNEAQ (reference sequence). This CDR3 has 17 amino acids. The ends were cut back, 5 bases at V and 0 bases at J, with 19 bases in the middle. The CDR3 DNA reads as TGTGCCAGCAGCCCGGGGGAGTACCTCGTCGCTAACTATGGCTACACCTTC. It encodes CASSPGEYLVANYGYTF.

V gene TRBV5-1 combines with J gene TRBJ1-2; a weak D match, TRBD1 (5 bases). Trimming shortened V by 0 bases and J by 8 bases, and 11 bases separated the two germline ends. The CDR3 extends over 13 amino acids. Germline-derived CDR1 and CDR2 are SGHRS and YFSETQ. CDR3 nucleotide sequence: TGCGCCAGCAGCTTGGAGTCATCAGGGGGCTACACCTTC. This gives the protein CASSLESSGGYTF.

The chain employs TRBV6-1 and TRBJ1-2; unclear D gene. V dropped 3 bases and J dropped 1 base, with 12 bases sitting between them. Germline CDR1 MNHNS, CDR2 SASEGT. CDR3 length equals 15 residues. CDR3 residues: CASSEGGLNNYGYTF. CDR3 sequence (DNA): TGTGCCAGCAGTGAGGGAGGACTCAATAACTATGGCTACACCTTC.

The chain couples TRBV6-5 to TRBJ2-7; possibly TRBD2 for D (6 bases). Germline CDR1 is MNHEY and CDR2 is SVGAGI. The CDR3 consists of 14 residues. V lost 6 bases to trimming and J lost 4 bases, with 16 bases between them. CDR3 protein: CASSYSQDYYEQYF. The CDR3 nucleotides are TGTGCCAGCAGCTATAGTCAGGACTATTACGAGCAGTACTTC.

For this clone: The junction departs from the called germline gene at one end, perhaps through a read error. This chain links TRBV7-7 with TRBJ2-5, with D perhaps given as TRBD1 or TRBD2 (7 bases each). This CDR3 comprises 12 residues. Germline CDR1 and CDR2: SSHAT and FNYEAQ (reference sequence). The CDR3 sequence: CASSQGGETQYF. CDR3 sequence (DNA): TGTGCTAGCAGCCAGGGGGGGGAGACCCAGTACTTC.

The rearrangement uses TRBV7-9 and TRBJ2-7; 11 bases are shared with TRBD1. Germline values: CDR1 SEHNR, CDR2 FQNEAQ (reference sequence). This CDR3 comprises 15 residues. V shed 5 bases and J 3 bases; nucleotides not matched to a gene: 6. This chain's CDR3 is CASSPGQGEIYEQYF. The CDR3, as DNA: TGTGCCAGCAGCCCGGGACAGGGGGAAATCTACGAGCAGTACTTC.

CDR3 DNA sequence: TGTGCCATCGCAGGGGGGCCTTATCAGCCCCAGCATTTT. Protein: CAIAGGPYQPQHF. The V call is TRBV6-1, the J call TRBJ1-5; 7 bases align to TRBD1. CDR3 length: 13 residues. CDR1 MNHNS and CDR2 SASEGT come from the germline V gene. The trim removed 10 bases at V and 5 bases at J, leaving 8 bases unmatched.

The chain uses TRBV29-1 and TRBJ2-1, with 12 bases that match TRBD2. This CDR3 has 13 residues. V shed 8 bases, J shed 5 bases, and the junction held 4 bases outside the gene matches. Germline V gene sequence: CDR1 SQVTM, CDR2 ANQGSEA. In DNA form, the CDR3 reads TGCAGCCTAGCGGGAGGGATCCACAATGAGCAGTTCTTC. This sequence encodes CSLAGGIHNEQFF.

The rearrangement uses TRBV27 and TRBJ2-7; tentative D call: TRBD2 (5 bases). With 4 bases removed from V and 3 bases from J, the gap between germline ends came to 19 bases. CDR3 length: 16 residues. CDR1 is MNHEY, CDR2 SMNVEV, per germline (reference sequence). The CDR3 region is CASSYSSGVHFYEQYF. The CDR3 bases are TGTGCCAGCAGTTACTCCTCCGGGGTCCATTTCTACGAGCAGTACTTC.

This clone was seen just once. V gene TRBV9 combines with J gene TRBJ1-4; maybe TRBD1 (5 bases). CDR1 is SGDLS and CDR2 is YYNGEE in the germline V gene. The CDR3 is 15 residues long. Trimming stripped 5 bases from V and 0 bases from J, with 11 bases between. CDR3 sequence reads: CASSRGGATNEKLFF. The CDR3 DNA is TGTGCCAGCAGTCGTGGGGGAGCAACTAATGAAAAACTGTTTTTT.

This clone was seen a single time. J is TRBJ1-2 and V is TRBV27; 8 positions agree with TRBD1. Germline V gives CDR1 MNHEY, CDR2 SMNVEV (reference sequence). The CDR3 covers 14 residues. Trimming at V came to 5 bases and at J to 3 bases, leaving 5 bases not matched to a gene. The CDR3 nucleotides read TGTGCCAGCAGTATCGGGACAGGTGACTATGGCTACACCTTC. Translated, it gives CASSIGTGDYGYTF.

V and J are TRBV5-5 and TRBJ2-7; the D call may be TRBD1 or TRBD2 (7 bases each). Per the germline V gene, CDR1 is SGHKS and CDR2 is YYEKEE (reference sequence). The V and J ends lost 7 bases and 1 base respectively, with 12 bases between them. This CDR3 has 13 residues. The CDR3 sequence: CASSGGLSYEQYF. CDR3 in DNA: TGTGCCAGCTCAGGGGGACTATCCTACGAGCAGTACTTC.

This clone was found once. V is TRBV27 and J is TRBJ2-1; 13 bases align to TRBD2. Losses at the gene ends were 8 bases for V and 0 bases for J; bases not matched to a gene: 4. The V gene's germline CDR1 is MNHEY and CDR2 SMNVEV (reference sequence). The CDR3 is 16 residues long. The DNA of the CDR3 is TGTGCCAGCGGGACTAGCGGGACCAGCTCCTACAATGAGCAGTTCTTC. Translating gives CASGTSGTSSYNEQFF.

The CDR3 spells CASSGPLNYGYTF. The CDR3 nucleotides are TGTGCCAGCTCGGGACCGCTTAACTATGGCTACACCTTC. The chain employs TRBV25-1 and TRBJ1-2, with a weak D call TRBD1 (5 bases). CDR3 length equals 13 residues. V lost 8 bases and J 1 base, leaving 11 bases between the germline ends. Germline values: CDR1 MGHDK, CDR2 SYGVNS.

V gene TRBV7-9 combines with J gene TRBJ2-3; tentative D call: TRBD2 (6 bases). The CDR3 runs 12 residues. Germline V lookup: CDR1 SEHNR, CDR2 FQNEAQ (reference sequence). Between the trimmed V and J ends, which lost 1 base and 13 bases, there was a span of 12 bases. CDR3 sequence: CASSLGAGFKYF. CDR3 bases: TGTGCCAGCAGCTTAGGAGCGGGCTTTAAGTATTTT. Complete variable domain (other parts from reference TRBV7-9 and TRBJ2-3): DTGVSQNPRHKITKRGQNVTFRCDPISEHNRLYWYRQTLGQGPEFLTYFQNEAQLEKSRLLSDRFSAERPKGSFSTLEIQRTEQGDSAMYLCASSLGAGFKYFGPGTRLTVL.

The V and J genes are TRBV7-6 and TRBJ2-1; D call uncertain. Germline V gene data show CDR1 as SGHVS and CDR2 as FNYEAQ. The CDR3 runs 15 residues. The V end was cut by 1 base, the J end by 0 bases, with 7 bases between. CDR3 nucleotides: TGTGCCAGCAGCTTAGACAAATCCTCCTACAATGAGCAGTTCTTC. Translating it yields CASSLDKSSYNEQFF.

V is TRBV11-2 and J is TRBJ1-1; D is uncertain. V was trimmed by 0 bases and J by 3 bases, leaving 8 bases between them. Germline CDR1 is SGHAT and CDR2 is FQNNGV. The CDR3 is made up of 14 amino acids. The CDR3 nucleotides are TGTGCCAGCAGCTTAGAGGGCAGTTACACTGAAGCTTTCTTT. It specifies CASSLEGSYTEAFF.

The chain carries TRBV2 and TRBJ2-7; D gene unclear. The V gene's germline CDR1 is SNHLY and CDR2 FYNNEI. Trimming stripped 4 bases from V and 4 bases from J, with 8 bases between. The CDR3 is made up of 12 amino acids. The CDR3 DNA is TGTGCCAGCAGTGGGGCGGAATACGAGCAGTACTTC. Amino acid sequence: CASSGAEYEQYF.